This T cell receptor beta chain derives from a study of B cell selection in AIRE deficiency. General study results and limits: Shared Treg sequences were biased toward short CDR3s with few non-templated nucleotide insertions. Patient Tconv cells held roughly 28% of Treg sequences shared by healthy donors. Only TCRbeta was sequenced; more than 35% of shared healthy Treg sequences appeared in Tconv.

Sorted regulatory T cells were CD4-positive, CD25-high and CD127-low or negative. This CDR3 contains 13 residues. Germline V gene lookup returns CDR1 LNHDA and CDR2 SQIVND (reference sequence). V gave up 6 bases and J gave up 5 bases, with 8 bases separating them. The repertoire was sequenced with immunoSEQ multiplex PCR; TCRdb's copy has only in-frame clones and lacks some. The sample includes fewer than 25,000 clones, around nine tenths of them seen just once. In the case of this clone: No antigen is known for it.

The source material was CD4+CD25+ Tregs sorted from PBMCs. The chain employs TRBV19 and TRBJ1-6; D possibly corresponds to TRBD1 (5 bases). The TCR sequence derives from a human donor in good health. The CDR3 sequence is CASRQENNSPLHF. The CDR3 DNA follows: TGTGCCAGTAGACAGGAGAATAATTCACCCCTCCACTTT.